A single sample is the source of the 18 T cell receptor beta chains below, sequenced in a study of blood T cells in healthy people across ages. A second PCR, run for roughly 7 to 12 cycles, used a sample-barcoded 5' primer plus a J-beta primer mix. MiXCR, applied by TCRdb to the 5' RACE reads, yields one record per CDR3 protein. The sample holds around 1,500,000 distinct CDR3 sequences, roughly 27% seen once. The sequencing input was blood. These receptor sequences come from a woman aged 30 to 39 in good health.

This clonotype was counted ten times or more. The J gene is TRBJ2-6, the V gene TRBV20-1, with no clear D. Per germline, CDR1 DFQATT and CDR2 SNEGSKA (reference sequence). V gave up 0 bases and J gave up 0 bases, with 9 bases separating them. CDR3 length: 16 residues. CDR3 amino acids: CSARDQRGSGANVLTF. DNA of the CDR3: TGCAGTGCTAGAGATCAGAGAGGCTCTGGGGCCAACGTCCTGACTTTC.

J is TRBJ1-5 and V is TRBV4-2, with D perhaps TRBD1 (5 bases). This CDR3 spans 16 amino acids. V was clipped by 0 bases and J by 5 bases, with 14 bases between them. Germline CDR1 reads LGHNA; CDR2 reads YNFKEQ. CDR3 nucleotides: TGTGCCAGCAGCCAAGATCCCTCGGGGGAGTATCAGCCCCAGCATTTT. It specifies CASSQDPSGEYQPQHF.

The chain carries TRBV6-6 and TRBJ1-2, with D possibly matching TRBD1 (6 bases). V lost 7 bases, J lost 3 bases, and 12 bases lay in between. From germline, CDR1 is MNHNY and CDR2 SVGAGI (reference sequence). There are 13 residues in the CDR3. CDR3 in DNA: TGTGCCAGCATAATCCCAGGGGACTATGGCTACACCTTC. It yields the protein CASIIPGDYGYTF.

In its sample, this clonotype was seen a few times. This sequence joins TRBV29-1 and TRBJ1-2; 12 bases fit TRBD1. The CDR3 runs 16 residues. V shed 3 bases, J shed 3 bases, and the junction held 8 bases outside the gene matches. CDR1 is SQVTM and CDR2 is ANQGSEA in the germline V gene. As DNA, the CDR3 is TGCAGCGTTGACCCCGGGACAGGGGGCCTCTACTATGGCTACACCTTC. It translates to CSVDPGTGGLYYGYTF. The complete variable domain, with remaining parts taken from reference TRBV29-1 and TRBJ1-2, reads SAVISQKPSRDICQRGTSLTIQCQVDSQVTMMFWYRQQPGQSLTLIATANQGSEATYESGFVIDKFPISRPNLTFSTLTVSNMSPEDSSIYLCSVDPGTGGLYYGYTFGSGTRLTVV.

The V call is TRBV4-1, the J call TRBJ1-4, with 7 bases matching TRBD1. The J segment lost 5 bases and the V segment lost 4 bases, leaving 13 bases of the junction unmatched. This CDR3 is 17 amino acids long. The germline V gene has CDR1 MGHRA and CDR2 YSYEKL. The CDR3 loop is CASSPGGVQGRNEKLFF. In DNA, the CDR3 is TGCGCCAGCAGCCCGGGAGGGGTACAGGGGAGGAATGAAAAACTGTTTTTT.

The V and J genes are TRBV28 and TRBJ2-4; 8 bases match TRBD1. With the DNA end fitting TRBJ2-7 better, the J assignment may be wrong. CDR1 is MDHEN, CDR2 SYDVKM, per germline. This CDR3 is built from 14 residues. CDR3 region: CASRTWDRTYEQYF. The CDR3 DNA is TGTGCCAGCAGAACCTGGGACAGGACCTACGAGCAGTACTTC.

CDR3 DNA sequence: TGCGCCAGCAGCTCGGGACAGCCAGAGACCCAGTACTTC. Its protein product is CASSSGQPETQYF. V gene TRBV5-1 combines with J gene TRBJ2-5; 7 bases fit TRBD1. V trimming: 3 bases; J trimming: 4 bases; junction bases outside the gene matches: 3. Germline CDR1 is SGHRS and CDR2 is YFSETQ. The CDR3 extends over 13 amino acids.

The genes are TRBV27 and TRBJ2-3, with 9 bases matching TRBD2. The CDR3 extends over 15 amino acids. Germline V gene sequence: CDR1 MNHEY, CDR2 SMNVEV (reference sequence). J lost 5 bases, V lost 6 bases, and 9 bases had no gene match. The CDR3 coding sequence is TGTGCCAGCAGCCACCGGGCTAGCGGGGTAGATACGCAGTATTTT. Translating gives CASSHRASGVDTQYF.

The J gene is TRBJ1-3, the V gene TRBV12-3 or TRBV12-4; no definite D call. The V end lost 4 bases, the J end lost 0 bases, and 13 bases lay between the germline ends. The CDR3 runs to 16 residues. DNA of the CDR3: TGTGCCAGCAGTTCCGCGACTCCAAACTCTGGAAACACCATATATTTT. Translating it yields CASSSATPNSGNTIYF.

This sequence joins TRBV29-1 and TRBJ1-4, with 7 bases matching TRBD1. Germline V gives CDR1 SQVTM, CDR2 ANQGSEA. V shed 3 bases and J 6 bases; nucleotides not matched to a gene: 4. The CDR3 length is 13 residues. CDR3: CSVDRTGDEKLFF. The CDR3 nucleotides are TGCAGCGTTGACCGTACAGGGGATGAAAAACTGTTTTTT.

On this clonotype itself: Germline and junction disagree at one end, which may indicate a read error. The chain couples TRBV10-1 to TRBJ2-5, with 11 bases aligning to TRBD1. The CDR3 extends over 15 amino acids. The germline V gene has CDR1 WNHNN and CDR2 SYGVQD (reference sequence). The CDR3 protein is CTSSASGTGGETQYF. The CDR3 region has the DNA TGCACCAGCAGTGCATCCGGGACAGGGGGAGAGACCCAGTACTTC.

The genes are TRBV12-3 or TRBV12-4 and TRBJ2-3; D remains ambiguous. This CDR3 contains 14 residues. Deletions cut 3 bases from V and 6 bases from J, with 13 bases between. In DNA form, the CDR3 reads TGTGCCAGCAGTTTGTTAGTTAAGGCCGATACGCAGTATTTT. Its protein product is CASSLLVKADTQYF.

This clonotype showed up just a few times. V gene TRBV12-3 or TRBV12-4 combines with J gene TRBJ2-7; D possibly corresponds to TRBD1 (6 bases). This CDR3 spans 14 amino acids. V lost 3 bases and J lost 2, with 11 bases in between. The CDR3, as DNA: TGTGCCAGCAGTTTGCTTGGGGGCACCTACGAGCAGTACTTC. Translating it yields CASSLLGGTYEQYF.

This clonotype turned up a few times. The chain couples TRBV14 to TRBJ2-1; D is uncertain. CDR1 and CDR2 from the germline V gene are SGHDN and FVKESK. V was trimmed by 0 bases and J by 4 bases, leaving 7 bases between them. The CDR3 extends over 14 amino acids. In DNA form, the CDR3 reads TGTGCCAGCAGCCAAGACCTGGGGTACAATGAGCAGTTCTTC. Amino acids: CASSQDLGYNEQFF.

CDR3 region: CASSRGGNNEKLFF. DNA of the CDR3: TGCGCCAGCAGCAGGGGCGGAAATAATGAAAAACTGTTTTTT. J is TRBJ1-4 and V is TRBV4-1; D perhaps matches TRBD1 (5 bases). Trimming removed 5 bases at V and 4 bases at J, with 11 bases between. The CDR3 loop spans 14 amino acids. The germline V gene encodes CDR1 MGHRA and CDR2 YSYEKL.

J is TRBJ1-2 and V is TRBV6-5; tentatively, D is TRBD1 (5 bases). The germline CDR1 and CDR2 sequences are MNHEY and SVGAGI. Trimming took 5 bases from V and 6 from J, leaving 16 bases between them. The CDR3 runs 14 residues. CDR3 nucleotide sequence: TGTGCCAGCAGTCGTGGCGGGGCTTCCGATGGCTACACCTTC. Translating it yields CASSRGGASDGYTF.

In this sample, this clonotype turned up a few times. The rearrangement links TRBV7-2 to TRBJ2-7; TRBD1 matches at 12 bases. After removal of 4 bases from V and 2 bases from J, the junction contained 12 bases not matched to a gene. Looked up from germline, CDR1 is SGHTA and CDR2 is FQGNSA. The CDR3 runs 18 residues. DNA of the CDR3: TGTGCCAGCAGCTCGGGACAGGGGGCGCGGGGAGGGACCTACGAGCAGTACTTC. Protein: CASSSGQGARGGTYEQYF.

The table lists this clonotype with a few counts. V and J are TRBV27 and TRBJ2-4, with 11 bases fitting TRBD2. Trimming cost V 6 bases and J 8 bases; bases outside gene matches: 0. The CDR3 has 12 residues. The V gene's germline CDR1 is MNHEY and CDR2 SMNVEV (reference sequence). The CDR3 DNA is TGTGCCAGCAGGGGACTAGCGGACATTCAGTACTTC. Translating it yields CASRGLADIQYF.